This TCR beta chain derives from a study of lymphopenia after photon versus proton radiotherapy. The CDR3 loop spans 14 amino acids. CDR1 is MNHNS and CDR2 is SASEGT in the germline V gene. The V gene lost 3 bases and the J gene lost 8 bases, with 11 bases spanning the gap. Measured with immunoSEQ multiplex PCR; TCRdb has only the in-frame clones, and not every one. The sample contains about 45,000 clones, around 86% of which appear only once. The sample in question was peripheral blood, obtained from a patient treated with photon-based radiotherapy. The chain combines TRBV6-1 with TRBJ1-6, with D unresolved. The sequence came from a man aged 40-50 years with gastric cancer. This CDR3 is CASSEEGIDSPLHF. CDR3 nucleotides: TGTGCCAGCAGTGAGGAAGGGATCGATTCACCCCTCCACTTT.